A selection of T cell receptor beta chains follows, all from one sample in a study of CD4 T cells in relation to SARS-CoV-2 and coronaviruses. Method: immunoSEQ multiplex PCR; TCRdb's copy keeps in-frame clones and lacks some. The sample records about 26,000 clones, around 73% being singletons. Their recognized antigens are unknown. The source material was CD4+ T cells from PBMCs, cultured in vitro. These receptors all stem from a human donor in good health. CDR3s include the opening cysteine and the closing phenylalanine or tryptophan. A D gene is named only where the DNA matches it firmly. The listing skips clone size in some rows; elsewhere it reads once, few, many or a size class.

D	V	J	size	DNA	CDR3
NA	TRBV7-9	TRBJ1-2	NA	TGTGCCAGCAGCTTATACCCTGAAGAGGGCTACACCTTC	CASSLYPEEGYTF
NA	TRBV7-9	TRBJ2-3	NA	TGTGCCAGCAGCTTATCGGGACACAGCACAGATACGCAGTATTTT	CASSLSGHSTDTQYF
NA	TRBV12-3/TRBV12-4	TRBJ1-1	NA	TGTGCCAGCAGCCCTCCTCAGGGGAGAGCTTTCTTT	CASSPPQGRAFF
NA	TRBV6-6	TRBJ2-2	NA	TGTGCCAGCAGTTACGAGGGACCGATGACCGGGGAGCTGTTTTTT	CASSYEGPMTGELFF
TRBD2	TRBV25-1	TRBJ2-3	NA	TGTGCCAGCAGTGACCTTAGCGGGGGGTTTGCAGATACGCAGTATTTT	CASSDLSGGFADTQYF
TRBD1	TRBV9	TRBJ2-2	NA	TGTGCCAGCAGCGCAGGGGGCACCGGGGAGCTGTTTTTT	CASSAGGTGELFF
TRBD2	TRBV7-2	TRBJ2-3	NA	TGTGCCAGCAGCCAAGGACTAGCGGGCCCAGATACGCAGTATTTT	CASSQGLAGPDTQYF
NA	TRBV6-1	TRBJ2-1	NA	TGTGCCAGCAGTGATTCGGCAGGGGAAGCCTACAATGAGCAGTTCTTC	CASSDSAGEAYNEQFF
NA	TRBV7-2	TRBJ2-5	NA	TGTGCCAGCAGCATCCGACGAGAAGAGACCCAGTACTTC	CASSIRREETQYF
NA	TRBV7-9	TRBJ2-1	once	TGTGCCAGCAGCCCCAGAAGGAACAGCAATGAGCAGTTCTTC	CASSPRRNSNEQFF
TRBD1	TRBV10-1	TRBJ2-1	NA	TGCGCCAGCAGTGAGTCGAGGGGGCTAAAGTTCTTC	CASSESRGLKFF
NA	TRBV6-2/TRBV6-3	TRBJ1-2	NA	TGTGCCAGCAGTCCCGACGGAGACTATGGCTACACCTTC	CASSPDGDYGYTF
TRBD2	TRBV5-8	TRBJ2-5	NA	TGTGCCAGCAGCTCACTTATAGCGGGGGGGCAAGAGACCCAGTACTTC	CASSSLIAGGQETQYF
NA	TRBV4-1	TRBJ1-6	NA	TGCGCCAGCAGCCAGTTCTACGGTTCACCCCTCCACTTT	CASSQFYGSPLHF
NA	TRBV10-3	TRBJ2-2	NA	TGTGCCATCAGTGAGTCCGCCGTCCGGGGGTCCGGGGAGCTGTTTTTT	CAISESAVRGSGELFF
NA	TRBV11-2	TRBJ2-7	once	TGTGCCAGCAGCTCACCAAACCACAGGGTTAACTCCTACGAGCAGTACTTC	CASSSPNHRVNSYEQYF